This is a list of T cell receptor beta chains from one sample in a study of beta chain features in type 1 diabetes. The table came from immunoSEQ multiplex PCR; TCRdb's copy has only in-frame clones and leaves some out. This table holds some 290,000 clones, approximately 25% found once. Sequenced input: naive CD4+ T cells from blood. These receptors originate from a woman in her twenties or thirties with type 1 diabetes. Each CDR3 is given with its conserved first and last residue. A D gene is named only where the DNA matches it firmly. The size entry is marked missing in some rows and otherwise reads once, few, many or a size class.

size: .
J: TRBJ2-1
V: TRBV7-8
D: TRBD1
DNA: TGTGCCAGCAGCTTAGGGGCCGGGACAGGGTATGAGCAGTTCTTC
CDR3: CASSLGAGTGYEQFF

size: .
J: TRBJ2-7
V: TRBV7-9
D: .
DNA: TGTGCCAGCAGCTTGGGTAGGCTAGCAGGCGACGAGCAGTACTTC
CDR3: CASSLGRLAGDEQYF

size: .
J: TRBJ1-3
V: TRBV6-6
D: .
DNA: TGTGCCAGCAGTTCGGGATCTGGAAACACCATATATTTT
CDR3: CASSSGSGNTIYF

size: .
J: TRBJ2-1
V: TRBV29-1
D: TRBD2
DNA: TGCAGCGTTGTCGGACTAGCGGACTCCTACAATGAGCAGTTCTTC
CDR3: CSVVGLADSYNEQFF

size: few
J: TRBJ2-5
V: TRBV4-2
D: TRBD2
DNA: TGTGCCAGCAGCCCCAAGAGCGGGGGACAAGAGACCCAGTACTTC
CDR3: CASSPKSGGQETQYF

size: few
J: TRBJ1-1
V: TRBV29-1
D: TRBD1
DNA: TGCAGCGCACGTCAAGGGGGCGGCTTAGCTGAAGCTTTCTTT
CDR3: CSARQGGGLAEAFF

size: .
J: TRBJ1-1
V: TRBV7-9
D: TRBD1
DNA: TGTGCCAGCAGCCCGGACAGGGGGGAAGCTTTCTTT
CDR3: CASSPDRGEAFF

size: .
J: TRBJ2-1
V: TRBV7-2
D: TRBD2
DNA: TGTGCCAGCAGCTTAGGGTCGGGAGGATCCTACAATGAGCAGTTCTTC
CDR3: CASSLGSGGSYNEQFF

size: .
J: TRBJ2-1
V: TRBV29-1
D: .
DNA: TGCAGCGTTCGAGAGGACTCCTACAATGAGCAGTTCTTC
CDR3: CSVREDSYNEQFF

size: .
J: TRBJ2-2
V: TRBV5-1
D: .
DNA: TGCGCCAGCAGCTTCCAGGGGTCCGGGGAGCTGTTTTTT
CDR3: CASSFQGSGELFF

size: few
J: TRBJ2-1
V: TRBV4-1
D: .
DNA: TGCGCCAGCAGCCACCAGTACTTTCGGGACAATGAGCAGTTCTTC
CDR3: CASSHQYFRDNEQFF

size: .
J: TRBJ1-4
V: TRBV4-1
D: .
DNA: TGCGCCAGCAGCCAAGTGTTAGAAAAACTGTTTTTT
CDR3: CASSQVLEKLFF

size: .
J: TRBJ2-1
V: TRBV18
D: TRBD1
DNA: TGTGCCAGCTCGCCGGGACAGGGTTCCTACAATGAGCAGTTCTTC
CDR3: CASSPGQGSYNEQFF

size: .
J: TRBJ1-5
V: TRBV9
D: .
DNA: TGTGCCAGCAGCAGAGACAGGAGCAATCAGCCCCAGCATTTT
CDR3: CASSRDRSNQPQHF

size: .
J: TRBJ1-1
V: TRBV30
D: .
DNA: TGTGCCTGGAGTCGGCAGGGTGGGATTGGAGCTTTCTTT
CDR3: CAWSRQGGIGAFF

size: .
J: TRBJ2-5
V: TRBV7-2
D: TRBD2
DNA: TGTGCCAGCAGCGCGGGACTAGCAGAGACCCAGTACTTC
CDR3: CASSAGLAETQYF

size: .
J: TRBJ1-2
V: TRBV5-1
D: .
DNA: TGCGCCAGCAGCTTGGTCCTACAGGGCGGAGGTGGCTACACCTTC
CDR3: CASSLVLQGGGGYTF

size: few
J: TRBJ1-1
V: TRBV5-1
D: .
DNA: TGCGCCAGCAGCCGTCCAGGGCTGAACACTGAAGCTTTCTTT
CDR3: CASSRPGLNTEAFF